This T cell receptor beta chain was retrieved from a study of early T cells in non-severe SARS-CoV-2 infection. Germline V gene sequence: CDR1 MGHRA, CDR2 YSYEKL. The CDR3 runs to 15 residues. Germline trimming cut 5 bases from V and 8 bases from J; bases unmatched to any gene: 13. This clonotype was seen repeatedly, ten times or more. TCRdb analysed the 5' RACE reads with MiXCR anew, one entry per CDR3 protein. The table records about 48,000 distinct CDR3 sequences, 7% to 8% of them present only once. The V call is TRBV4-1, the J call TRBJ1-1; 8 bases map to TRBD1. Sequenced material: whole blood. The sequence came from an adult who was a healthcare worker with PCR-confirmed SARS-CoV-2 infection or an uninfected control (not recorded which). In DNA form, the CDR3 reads TGCGCCAGCAGCTCCCGGACAGGGTCCAACCCGGAAGCTTTCTTT. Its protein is CASSSRTGSNPEAFF.